This section outlines one T cell receptor beta chain sequence together with its context. Its antigen remains unidentified. The authors prepared UMI-labeled TRB cDNA libraries by 5' RACE. TCRdb reworked the 5' RACE reads into one entry per CDR3 protein, no DNA. The table counts some 130,000 distinct CDR3 sequences; around 0.37% lies in the top ten. This CDR3 has 13 amino acids. Germline V gives CDR1 SGHTA, CDR2 FQGNSA. The sample belongs to a study of CXCR3-negative and CXCR3-positive naive CD8 T cells. On the study more broadly: Overall TRB read output was 120 million to 150 million, and each library contained about 1.5 +/- 0.3 million reads.

Study-wide results and caveats: Unlike memory cells, which differed, naive CXCR3-negative and CXCR3-positive cells had similar TRBV-TRBJ usage. In CXCR3-positive naive cells, the TRB CDR3s were more hydrophobic than in CXCR3-negative naive cells.

The V call is TRBV7-2, the J call TRBJ1-2. The specimen sequenced was naive CXCR3+ CD8+ T cells from blood. Stated subset: CD45RO-CCR7+CD27+CD95- naive CD8+ T cells expressing CXCR3 (TNR3+). The sequence was collected from a human donor in good health. Some clones in this sample may be carry-over from other donors' samples. CDR3 sequence reads: CASSLDRNYGCTF.